The 32 T cell receptor beta chains below come from one sample, sequenced in a study of OX40 agonist ivuxolimab in advanced cancers. Library prep was done by the immunoSEQ multiplex PCR assay. TCRdb stores this immuneACCESS table with in-frame sequences only. Part of the clones is absent; in the studies checked, under half of the shortfall reflects unresolved V genes, and no reason is known for the rest. The sample includes tens of thousands of clones, with 89% observed a single time. 0.33% of the sample is taken by the ten largest. Sequenced material: CD4+ or CD8+ T cells sorted from blood, taken in a trial of the OX40 agonist ivuxolimab. The receptor set was obtained from an adult with an advanced solid tumor such as melanoma, head and neck, liver or kidney cancer.

This chain joins TRBV28 and TRBJ2-7; 7 nucleotides match TRBD2. The junction had 11 bases not matched to a gene; V was cut back by 8 bases and J by 4 bases. The germline gives CDR1 MDHEN, CDR2 SYDVKM. CDR3 length: 14 amino acids. The CDR3 sequence: CASASGDYLYEQYF. CDR3 nucleotides: TGTGCCAGCGCCTCTGGGGACTATCTGTACGAGCAGTACTTC.

The genes are TRBV5-4 and TRBJ1-2; D ambiguous. V lost 4 bases and J 2 bases, leaving 12 bases between the germline ends. There are 14 residues in the CDR3. Germline CDR1 and CDR2: SGHNT and YYREEE (reference sequence). The CDR3 region is CASSLSTANYGYTF. In DNA, the CDR3 is TGTGCCAGCAGCCTTTCTACCGCGAACTATGGCTACACCTTC.

V is TRBV2 and J is TRBJ1-1, with D possibly matching TRBD1 (5 bases). Per germline, CDR1 SNHLY and CDR2 FYNNEI. V was clipped by 7 bases and J by 0 bases, with 15 bases between them. The CDR3 spans 15 residues. Here the CDR3 DNA reads TGTGCCAGCACTAGGGGCGGATACATGAACACTGAAGCTTTCTTT. It encodes CASTRGGYMNTEAFF. Full variable domain (missing parts from reference TRBV2 and TRBJ1-1): EPEVTQTPSHQVTQMGQEVILRCVPISNHLYFYWYRQILGQKVEFLVSFYNNEISEKSEIFDDQFSVERPDGSNFTLKIRSTKLEDSAMYFCASTRGGYMNTEAFFGQGTRLTVV.

The chain combines TRBV19 with TRBJ1-2, with no clear D. This CDR3 region has 12 residues. The germline CDR1 and CDR2 sequences are LNHDA and SQIVND (reference sequence). V lost 4 bases and J 4 bases, leaving 7 bases between the germline ends. The CDR3 DNA is TGTGCCAGTAGTAGACAACGCTATGGCTACACCTTC. Protein product: CASSRQRYGYTF.

The chain couples TRBV28 to TRBJ1-1; tentative D call: TRBD1 (5 bases). The CDR3 is 13 amino acids. The germline V gene encodes CDR1 MDHEN and CDR2 SYDVKM. The ends were cut back, 6 bases at V and 3 bases at J, with 11 bases in the middle. This chain's CDR3 is CASRSGRDTEAFF. The CDR3 DNA sequence: TGTGCCAGCAGGTCCGGCAGGGACACTGAAGCTTTCTTT.

This chain links TRBV19 with TRBJ2-3; D might be TRBD2 (5 bases). Germline loops: CDR1 LNHDA, CDR2 SQIVND (reference sequence). The CDR3 totals 16 residues. V dropped 1 base and J dropped 2 bases, with 13 bases sitting between them. CDR3 sequence reads: CASSIGGGADTDTQYF. Written as DNA, the CDR3 is TGTGCCAGTAGTATAGGAGGAGGAGCCGACACAGATACGCAGTATTTT.

This clone was found a few times. The V gene is TRBV5-1, the J gene TRBJ2-2, with 9 positions matching TRBD1. The V and J ends lost 3 bases and 1 base, in that order; junction bases with no gene match: 7. The CDR3 contains 17 residues. Germline V gene sequence: CDR1 SGHRS, CDR2 YFSETQ. The CDR3 DNA follows: TGCGCCAGCAGCTCATTTACGGGACAGGGGAACACCGGGGAGCTGTTTTTT. Residues: CASSSFTGQGNTGELFF.

DNA of the CDR3: TGTGCCTGGAGTAGCTTGAGGGCTCCCGTCACTGAAGCTTTCTTT. The encoded protein is CAWSSLRAPVTEAFF. The chain recombines TRBV30 with TRBJ1-1; no firm D call. V lost 2 bases and J lost 4, with 17 bases in between. The CDR3 consists of 15 residues. Looked up from germline, CDR1 is GTSNPN and CDR2 is SVGIG (reference sequence).

The gene calls are TRBV11-1 and TRBJ2-5; D may be TRBD2 (6 bases). Per germline, CDR1 SGHAT and CDR2 FQDESV (reference sequence). The ends were cut back, 4 bases at V and 7 bases at J, with 22 bases in the middle. The CDR3 has 16 amino acids. CDR3 protein: CASSSPRDSPRGTQYF. The CDR3 DNA reads TGTGCCAGCAGCTCACCTCGGGACTCCCCCCGGGGGACCCAGTACTTC.

V usage is TRBV6-4 and J usage is TRBJ1-1; no definite D call. Germline-derived CDR1 and CDR2 are MRHNA and SNTAGT. The V gene lost 6 bases and the J gene lost 1 base, with 3 bases spanning the gap. CDR3 length equals 11 residues. The CDR3 nucleotides are TGTGCCAGCAGGTCGAACACTGAAGCTTTCTTT. Protein sequence: CASRSNTEAFF.

V is TRBV30 and J is TRBJ1-5, with 7 nucleotides matching TRBD1. The V gene end was trimmed by 3 bases and the J gene end by 0 bases; junction bases not matched to a gene: 11. The CDR3 runs 17 residues. The germline CDR1 and CDR2 sequences are GTSNPN and SVGIG (reference sequence). The CDR3 reads CAWSTGQPEDSNQPQHF. The CDR3 DNA sequence: TGTGCCTGGAGCACGGGACAGCCAGAGGATAGCAATCAGCCCCAGCATTTT.

The chain is built from TRBV6-5 and TRBJ2-1; 7 bases fit TRBD2. Germline V gene sequence: CDR1 MNHEY, CDR2 SVGAGI. This CDR3 spans 12 amino acids. Trimming took 5 bases from V and 13 from J; bases not matched to a gene: 8. The CDR3: CASSGNREAQFF. As DNA, the CDR3 is TGTGCCAGCAGTGGCAATCGGGAGGCCCAGTTCTTC.

The chain uses TRBV27 and TRBJ2-2; D remains ambiguous. The CDR3 has 12 residues. Trimming cost V 6 bases and J 3 bases, with 5 bases left between them. Germline V gene data show CDR1 as MNHEY and CDR2 as SMNVEV (reference sequence). CDR3 nucleotides: TGTGCCAGCAGATGGTACACCGGGGAGCTGTTTTTT. Protein: CASRWYTGELFF.

This CDR3 reads CASSEGTVRNQPQHF. CDR3 sequence (DNA): TGTGCCAGCAGTGAAGGGACAGTACGAAATCAGCCCCAGCATTTT. The chain uses TRBV2 and TRBJ1-5; D is perhaps TRBD1 (6 bases). V was trimmed by 1 base and J by 4 bases, leaving 11 bases between them. Germline V gene lookup returns CDR1 SNHLY and CDR2 FYNNEI. This CDR3 spans 15 amino acids.

This clone was counted a single time. V usage is TRBV7-2 and J usage is TRBJ2-1, with 7 bases lining up with TRBD2. The junction had 11 bases not matched to a gene; V was cut back by 8 bases and J by 4 bases. The CDR3 covers 15 residues. Germline V CDR1 and CDR2: SGHTA, FQGNSA. In DNA form, the CDR3 reads TGTGCCAGCTCCTTGGGGCTAGCGGAATACAATGAGCAGTTCTTC. It encodes CASSLGLAEYNEQFF.

V is TRBV4-3 and J is TRBJ1-2, with D hard to call. V was cut by 3 bases and J by 1 base, with 18 bases left in between. Per the germline V gene, CDR1 is LGHNA and CDR2 is YSLEER. The CDR3 has 17 residues. The CDR3 bases are TGCGCCAGCAGCCAGGTGTATCCAGAACAGATTAACTATGGCTACACCTTC. Translating it yields CASSQVYPEQINYGYTF.

The gene calls are TRBV19 and TRBJ2-3; TRBD2 matches 14 bases. The CDR3 totals 15 residues. V shed 8 bases, J shed 3 bases, and the junction held 4 bases outside the gene matches. Germline V gene lookup returns CDR1 LNHDA and CDR2 SQIVND (reference sequence). CDR3 region: CASGTSGRTTDTQYF. The CDR3 nucleotides read TGTGCCAGTGGGACTAGCGGGAGAACGACAGATACGCAGTATTTT.

The chain's CDR3 is CASSWRNRGHDDATYEQYF. DNA for the CDR3: TGTGCCAGCAGCTGGAGGAACAGGGGCCACGATGATGCAACCTACGAGCAGTACTTC. This sequence joins TRBV7-2 and TRBJ2-7; 7 bases agree with TRBD1. V lost 4 bases to trimming and J lost 2 bases; unmatched junction nucleotides: 20. The CDR3 totals 19 residues. Germline CDR1 is SGHTA and CDR2 is FQGNSA.

V usage is TRBV7-2 and J usage is TRBJ2-3; D unresolved. With 5 bases removed from V and 0 bases from J, the gap between germline ends came to 6 bases. Germline CDR1 SGHTA, CDR2 FQGNSA. The CDR3 has 13 amino acids. The CDR3 spells CASSPPSTDTQYF. Written as DNA, the CDR3 is TGTGCCAGCAGCCCGCCTAGCACAGATACGCAGTATTTT. The full variable domain, completed using reference TRBV7-2 and TRBJ2-3, is GAGVSQSPSNKVTEKGKDVELRCDPISGHTALYWYRQSLGQGLEFLIYFQGNSAPDKSGLPSDRFSAERTGGSVSTLTIQRTQQEDSAVYLCASSPPSTDTQYFGPGTRLTVL.

CDR3 amino acids: CAWSVRTSGTGYRGTEAFF. The CDR3 nucleotides are TGTGCCTGGAGTGTACGTACGTCCGGGACAGGGTATCGGGGAACTGAAGCTTTCTTT. V and J are TRBV30 and TRBJ1-1, with 9 bases that match TRBD1. Germline CDR1 and CDR2: GTSNPN and SVGIG (reference sequence). Germline trimming cut 0 bases from V and 5 bases from J; bases unmatched to any gene: 19. The CDR3 contains 19 residues.

The chain links TRBV7-2 to TRBJ2-7, with 7 bases that match TRBD1. The length of the CDR3 is 14 residues. Germline lookup yields CDR1 SGHTA and CDR2 FQGNSA. V dropped 6 bases and J dropped 3; count of bases not matched to a gene: 8. Here the CDR3 DNA reads TGTGCCAGCAGTTTTAGACAGGGCATCTACGAGCAGTACTTC. Amino acids: CASSFRQGIYEQYF. Variable domain in full (rest from reference TRBV7-2 and TRBJ2-7): GAGVSQSPSNKVTEKGKDVELRCDPISGHTALYWYRQSLGQGLEFLIYFQGNSAPDKSGLPSDRFSAERTGGSVSTLTIQRTQQEDSAVYLCASSFRQGIYEQYFGPGTRLTVT.

This chain links TRBV13 with TRBJ2-7, with TRBD2 matching 13 bases. Trimming removed 5 bases from V and 1 base from J; junction bases left unmatched: 11. CDR3 length equals 18 residues. Germline CDR1 PRHDT, CDR2 FYEKMQ (reference sequence). The CDR3 sequence: CASSPHWTSGSLSYEQYF. The CDR3 DNA is TGTGCCAGCAGCCCCCACTGGACTAGCGGGAGTCTATCCTACGAGCAGTACTTC.

The rearrangement joins TRBV5-6 to TRBJ2-7; a possible D gene is TRBD1 (6 bases). There are 12 residues in the CDR3. Germline CDR1 and CDR2: SGHDT and YYEEEE. Between the trimmed V and J ends, which lost 5 bases and 3 bases, there was a span of 9 bases. CDR3: CASSLQGYEQYF. CDR3 nucleotides: TGTGCCAGCAGTTTACAGGGCTACGAGCAGTACTTC.

V gene TRBV18 combines with J gene TRBJ1-1; 9 bases are shared with TRBD1. CDR1 is KGHSH and CDR2 is LQKENI in the germline V gene. This CDR3 is built from 15 residues. Losses at the gene ends were 5 bases for V and 1 base for J; bases not matched to a gene: 5. The CDR3: CASSTMTGGNTEAFF. CDR3 bases: TGTGCCAGCTCAACTATGACAGGGGGGAACACTGAAGCTTTCTTT. Complete variable domain (other parts from reference TRBV18 and TRBJ1-1): NAGVMQNPRHLVRRRGQEARLRCSPMKGHSHVYWYRQLPEEGLKFMVYLQKENIIDESGMPKERFSAEFPKEGPSILRIQQVVRGDSAAYFCASSTMTGGNTEAFFGQGTRLTVV.

DNA for the CDR3: TGTGCCTGGAGTATCAGGGGAGGCAATCAGCCCCAGCATTTT. Its translation: CAWSIRGGNQPQHF. This chain links TRBV30 with TRBJ1-5, with D perhaps TRBD1 (6 bases). V gave up 2 bases and J gave up 2 bases, with 10 bases separating them. CDR1 is GTSNPN and CDR2 is SVGIG in the germline V gene (reference sequence). This CDR3 region has 14 residues.

The chain couples TRBV7-2 to TRBJ2-5; TRBD1 matches 7 bases. The CDR3 consists of 17 residues. After removal of 1 base from V and 5 bases from J, the junction contained 13 bases not matched to a gene. CDR1 and CDR2 from the germline V gene are SGHTA and FQGNSA. The CDR3 bases are TGTGCCAGCAGCTTAGTGATCAGGAAGGGGGCGCGGGAGACCCAGTACTTC. Translating it yields CASSLVIRKGARETQYF.

The chain combines TRBV7-8 with TRBJ2-5; D is possibly TRBD1 (6 bases). Trimming pared 1 base from V and 5 bases from J, leaving 11 bases between. The germline V gene encodes CDR1 SGHVS and CDR2 FQNEAQ. The CDR3 contains 14 residues. The CDR3 nucleotides read TGTGCCAGCAGCTTAGGGAGGACAGAGGAGACCCAGTACTTC. This translates into CASSLGRTEETQYF.

This sequence joins TRBV7-2 and TRBJ1-1; the D is unclear. In germline, CDR1 is SGHTA, CDR2 FQGNSA. The CDR3 length is 14 residues. V lost 1 base to trimming and J lost 4 bases, with 10 bases between them. The CDR3 spells CASSLDSSPTEAFF. In nucleotides, the CDR3 is TGTGCCAGCAGCTTAGACAGCTCCCCCACTGAAGCTTTCTTT.

This clone occurred once. The V and J genes are TRBV7-2 and TRBJ2-7; 7 bases fit TRBD1. Per the germline V gene, CDR1 is SGHTA and CDR2 is FQGNSA. Trimming took 7 bases from V and 1 from J; bases not matched to a gene: 7. There are 14 residues in the CDR3. CDR3 loop: CASTGQASSYEQYF. The CDR3 DNA reads TGTGCCAGCACCGGACAGGCTTCATCCTACGAGCAGTACTTC.

This clone was seen once. This chain joins TRBV15 and TRBJ2-7, with 9 bases that match TRBD2. Germline CDR1 LNHNV, CDR2 YYDKDF (reference sequence). The CDR3 spans 14 residues. V shed 5 bases, J shed 6 bases, and the junction held 8 bases outside the gene matches. The CDR3 DNA follows: TGTGCCACCAGCCTGGCGGGGGGGCCGGGCGAGCAGTACTTC. Translating it yields CATSLAGGPGEQYF.

The chain is built from TRBV19 and TRBJ2-2; D not resolved. This CDR3 region has 14 residues. Germline V lookup: CDR1 LNHDA, CDR2 SQIVND (reference sequence). V was pared by 8 bases and J by 3 bases, with 13 bases between. The CDR3: CASGKPTHTGELFF. CDR3 in DNA: TGTGCCAGTGGGAAGCCCACTCACACCGGGGAGCTGTTTTTT.

This chain uses TRBV10-3 with TRBJ1-2; tentative D call: TRBD1 (5 bases). CDR3 size: 13 residues. The V and J ends lost 6 bases and 3 bases respectively, with 11 bases between them. Germline V lookup: CDR1 ENHRY, CDR2 SYGVKD. CDR3 bases: TGTGCCATCAGGAAAGAGGGACACTATGGCTACACCTTC. This gives the protein CAIRKEGHYGYTF.